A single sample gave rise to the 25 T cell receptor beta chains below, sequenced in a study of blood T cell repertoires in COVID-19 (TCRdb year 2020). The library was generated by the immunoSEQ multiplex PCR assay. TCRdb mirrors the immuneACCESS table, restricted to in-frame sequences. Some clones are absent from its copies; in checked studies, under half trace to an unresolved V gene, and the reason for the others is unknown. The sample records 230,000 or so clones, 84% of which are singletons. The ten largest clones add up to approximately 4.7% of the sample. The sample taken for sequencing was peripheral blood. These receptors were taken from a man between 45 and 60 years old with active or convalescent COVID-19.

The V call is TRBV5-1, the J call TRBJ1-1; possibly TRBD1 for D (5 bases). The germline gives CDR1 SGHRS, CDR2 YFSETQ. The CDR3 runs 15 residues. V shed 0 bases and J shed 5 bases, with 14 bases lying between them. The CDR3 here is CASSLDDGGRTEAFF. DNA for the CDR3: TGCGCCAGCAGCTTGGACGACGGGGGAAGAACTGAAGCTTTCTTT.

CDR3 amino acids: CASSWRGPNEKLFF. Written as DNA, the CDR3 is TGTGCCAGCAGCTGGAGGGGTCCGAATGAAAAACTGTTTTTT. V usage is TRBV5-4 and J usage is TRBJ1-4; D may be TRBD1 (5 bases). Deletions cut 3 bases from V and 5 bases from J, with 11 bases between. CDR3 length equals 14 residues. CDR1 is SGHNT and CDR2 is YYREEE in the germline V gene (reference sequence).

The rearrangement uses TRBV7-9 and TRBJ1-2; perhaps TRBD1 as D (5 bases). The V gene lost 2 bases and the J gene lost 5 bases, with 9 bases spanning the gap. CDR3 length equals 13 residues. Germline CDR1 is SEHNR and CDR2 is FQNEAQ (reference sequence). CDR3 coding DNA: TGTGCCAGCAGCTTAACAGGACGGTATGGCTACACCTTC. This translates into CASSLTGRYGYTF.

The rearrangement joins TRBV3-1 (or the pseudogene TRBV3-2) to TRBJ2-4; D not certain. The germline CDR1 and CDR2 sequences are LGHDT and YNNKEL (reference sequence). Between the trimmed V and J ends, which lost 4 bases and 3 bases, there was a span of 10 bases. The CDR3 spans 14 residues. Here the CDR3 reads CASSPESGKNIQYF. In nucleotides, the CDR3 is TGTGCCAGCAGCCCAGAGTCCGGCAAAAACATTCAGTACTTC.

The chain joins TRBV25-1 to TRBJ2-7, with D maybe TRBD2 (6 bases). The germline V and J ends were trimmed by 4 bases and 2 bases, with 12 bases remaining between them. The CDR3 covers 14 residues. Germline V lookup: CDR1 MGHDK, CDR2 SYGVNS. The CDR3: CASSAREIPYEQYF. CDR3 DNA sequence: TGTGCCAGCAGTGCCCGGGAGATCCCCTACGAGCAGTACTTC.

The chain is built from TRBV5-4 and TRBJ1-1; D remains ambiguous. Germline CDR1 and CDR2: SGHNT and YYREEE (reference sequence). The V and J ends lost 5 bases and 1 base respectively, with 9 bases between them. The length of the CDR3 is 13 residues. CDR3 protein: CASSRRENTEAFF. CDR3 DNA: TGTGCCAGCAGTCGTCGGGAGAACACTGAAGCTTTCTTT.

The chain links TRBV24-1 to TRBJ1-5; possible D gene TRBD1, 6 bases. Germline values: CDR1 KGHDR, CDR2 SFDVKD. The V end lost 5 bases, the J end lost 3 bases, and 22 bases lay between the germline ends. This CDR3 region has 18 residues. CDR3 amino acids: CATSVIVPVGTSNQPQHF. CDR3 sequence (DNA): TGTGCCACCAGTGTTATTGTGCCGGTGGGGACATCCAATCAGCCCCAGCATTTT.

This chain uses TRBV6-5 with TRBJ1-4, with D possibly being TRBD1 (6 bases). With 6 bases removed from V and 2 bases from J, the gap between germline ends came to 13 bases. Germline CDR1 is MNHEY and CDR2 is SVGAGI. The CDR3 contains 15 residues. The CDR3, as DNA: TGTGCCAGCAGCACCTCGACAGGCACTAATGAAAAACTGTTTTTT. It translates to CASSTSTGTNEKLFF.

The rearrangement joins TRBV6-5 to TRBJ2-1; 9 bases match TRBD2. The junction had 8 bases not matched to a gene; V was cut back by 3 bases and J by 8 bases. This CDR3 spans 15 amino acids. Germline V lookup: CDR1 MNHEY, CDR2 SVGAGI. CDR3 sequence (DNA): TGTGCCAGCAGTTATCCGGGACTAGCAAAGGATGAGCAGTTCTTC. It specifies CASSYPGLAKDEQFF.

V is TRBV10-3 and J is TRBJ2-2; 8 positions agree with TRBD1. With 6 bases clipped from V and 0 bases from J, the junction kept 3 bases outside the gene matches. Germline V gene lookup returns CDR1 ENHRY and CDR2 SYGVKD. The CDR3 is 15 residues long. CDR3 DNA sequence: TGTGCCATCAGCCGACAGGGGCCGAACACCGGGGAGCTGTTTTTT. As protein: CAISRQGPNTGELFF.

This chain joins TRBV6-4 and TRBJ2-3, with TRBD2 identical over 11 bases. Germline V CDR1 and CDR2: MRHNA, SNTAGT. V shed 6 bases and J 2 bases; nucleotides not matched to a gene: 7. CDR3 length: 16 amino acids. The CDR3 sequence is CASSPTTSGVTDTQYF. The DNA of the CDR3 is TGTGCCAGCAGCCCTACGACTAGCGGGGTCACAGATACGCAGTATTTT.

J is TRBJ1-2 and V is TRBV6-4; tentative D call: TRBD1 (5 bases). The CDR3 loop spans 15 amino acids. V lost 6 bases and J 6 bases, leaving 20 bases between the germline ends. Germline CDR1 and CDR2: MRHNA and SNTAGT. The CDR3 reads CASSPGPGVGHGYTF. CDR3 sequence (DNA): TGTGCCAGCAGCCCCGGGCCGGGGGTTGGCCATGGCTACACCTTC.

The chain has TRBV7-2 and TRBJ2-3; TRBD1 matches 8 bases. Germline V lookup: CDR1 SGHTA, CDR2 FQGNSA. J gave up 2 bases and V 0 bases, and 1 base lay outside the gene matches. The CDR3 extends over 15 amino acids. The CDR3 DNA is TGTGCCAGCAGCTTAGCCCAGGGGGCCACAGATACGCAGTATTTT. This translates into CASSLAQGATDTQYF.

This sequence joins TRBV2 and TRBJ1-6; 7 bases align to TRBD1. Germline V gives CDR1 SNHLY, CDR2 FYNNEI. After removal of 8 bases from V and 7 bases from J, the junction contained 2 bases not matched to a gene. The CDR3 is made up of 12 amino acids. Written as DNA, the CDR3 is TGTGCCAGCGACAGGGAGAATTCACCCCTCCACTTT. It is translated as CASDRENSPLHF.

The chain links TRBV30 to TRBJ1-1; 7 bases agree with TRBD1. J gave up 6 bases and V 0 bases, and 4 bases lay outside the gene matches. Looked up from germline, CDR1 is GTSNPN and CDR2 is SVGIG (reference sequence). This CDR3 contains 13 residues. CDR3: CAWSVNRGSEAFF. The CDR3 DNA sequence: TGTGCCTGGAGTGTAAACAGGGGCTCTGAAGCTTTCTTT. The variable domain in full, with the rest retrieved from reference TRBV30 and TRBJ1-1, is SQTIHQWPATLVQPVGSPLSLECTVEGTSNPNLYWYRQAAGRGLQLLFYSVGIGQISSEVPQNLSASRPQDRQFILSSKKLLLSDSGFYLCAWSVNRGSEAFFGQGTRLTVV.

The CDR3 region is CASSLGSGNYGYTF. The CDR3 region has the DNA TGTGCCAGCAGCTTAGGTTCAGGGAACTATGGCTACACCTTC. This chain uses TRBV7-6 with TRBJ1-2; D might be TRBD1 (5 bases). Germline-derived CDR1 and CDR2 are SGHVS and FNYEAQ. V was clipped by 1 base and J by 2 bases, with 8 bases between them. This CDR3 is built from 14 residues.

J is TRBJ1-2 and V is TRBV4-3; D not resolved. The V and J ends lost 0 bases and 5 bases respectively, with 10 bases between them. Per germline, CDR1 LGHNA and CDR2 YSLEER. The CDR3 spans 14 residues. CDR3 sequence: CASSQDGRLYGYTF. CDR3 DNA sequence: TGCGCCAGCAGCCAAGATGGCAGGTTATATGGCTACACCTTC.

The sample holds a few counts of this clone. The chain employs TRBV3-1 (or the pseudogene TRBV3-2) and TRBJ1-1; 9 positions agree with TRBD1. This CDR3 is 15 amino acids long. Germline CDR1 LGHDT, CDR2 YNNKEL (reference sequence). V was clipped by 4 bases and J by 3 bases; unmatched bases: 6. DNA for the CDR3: TGTGCCAGCAGCCCCCGACAGGGGGGTCACACTGAAGCTTTCTTT. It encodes CASSPRQGGHTEAFF.

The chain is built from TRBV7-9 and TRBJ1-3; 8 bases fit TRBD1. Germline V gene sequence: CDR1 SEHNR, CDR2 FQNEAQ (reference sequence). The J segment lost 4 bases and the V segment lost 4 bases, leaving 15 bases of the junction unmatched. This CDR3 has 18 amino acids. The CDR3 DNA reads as TGTGCCAGCAGCTCGACCTTGGGGACAGGTTCCGGGGGAAACACCATATATTTT. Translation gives CASSSTLGTGSGGNTIYF.

The CDR3 DNA reads as TGTGCCAGCAGCCACAGTGGGACAGGCCTCTCTGGGGCCAACGTCCTGACTTTC. It codes for CASSHSGTGLSGANVLTF. The chain uses TRBV14 and TRBJ2-6; 8 positions match TRBD1. In germline, CDR1 is SGHDN, CDR2 FVKESK. The CDR3 loop spans 18 amino acids. V dropped 3 bases and J dropped 0; count of bases not matched to a gene: 7.

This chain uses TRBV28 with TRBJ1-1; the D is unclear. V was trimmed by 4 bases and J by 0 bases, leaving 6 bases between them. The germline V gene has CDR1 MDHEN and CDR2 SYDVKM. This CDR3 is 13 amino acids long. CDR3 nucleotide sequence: TGTGCCAGCAGTTCGGACTTGAACACTGAAGCTTTCTTT. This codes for CASSSDLNTEAFF.

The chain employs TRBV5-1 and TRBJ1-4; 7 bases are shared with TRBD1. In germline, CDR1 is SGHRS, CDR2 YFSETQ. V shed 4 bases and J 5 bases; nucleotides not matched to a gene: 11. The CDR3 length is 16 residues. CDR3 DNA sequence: TGCGCCAGCAGCCGCGAAGGACAGGTACTGAATGAAAAACTGTTTTTT. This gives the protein CASSREGQVLNEKLFF.

In DNA form, the CDR3 reads TGTGCCAGCAGGGTCACAGGGGACACCGGGGAGCTGTTTTTT. Residues: CASRVTGDTGELFF. The chain joins TRBV2 to TRBJ2-2, with 7 bases identical to TRBD1. CDR1 is SNHLY, CDR2 FYNNEI, per germline. This CDR3 is built from 14 residues. Unmatched junction bases numbered 4, after V lost 6 bases and J lost 3 bases.

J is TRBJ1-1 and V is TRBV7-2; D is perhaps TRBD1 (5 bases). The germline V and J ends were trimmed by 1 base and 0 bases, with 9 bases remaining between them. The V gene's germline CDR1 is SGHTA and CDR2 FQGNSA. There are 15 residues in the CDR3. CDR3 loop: CASSLVGGVNTEAFF. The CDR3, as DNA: TGTGCCAGCAGCTTAGTTGGAGGGGTGAACACTGAAGCTTTCTTT.

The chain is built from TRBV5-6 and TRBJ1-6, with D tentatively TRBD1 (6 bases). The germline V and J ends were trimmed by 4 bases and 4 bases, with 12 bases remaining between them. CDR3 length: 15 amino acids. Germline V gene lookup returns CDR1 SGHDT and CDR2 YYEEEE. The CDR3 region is CASSPSQGYNSPLHF. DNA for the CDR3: TGTGCCAGCAGCCCCTCACAGGGATATAATTCACCCCTCCACTTT.